This T cell receptor beta chain was recorded in a study of CD4 T cells in relation to SARS-CoV-2 and coronaviruses (dated by TCRdb to 2020 to 2022). Looking at the study overall: Patient-derived lymphoblastoid cell lines were used to map the HLA restriction of shared crossreactive spike epitopes. Memory CD4+ T cell crossreactivity between SARS-CoV-2 and common cold coronavirus spike proteins was assessed at the TCR clonotype level in the study. The Adaptive Biotechnologies TCR-sequencing kit was used for samples from a few pre-COVID donors and for the naive versus memory experiments, whereas the other data were Illumina-based. A different TCR-beta assay, based on Illumina, was used to sequence expansion assays from other donors in the study. Findings and caveats that apply to the study as a whole: No donor contributed both pre-pandemic and post-infection samples, which limited tracing the source of pre-existing responses. Compared with monoreactive clones, crossreactive clones had significantly weaker SARS-CoV-2-driven expansion, a result consistent with antigenic imprinting. Because the crossreactivity analysis focused on spike protein, crossreactivity against other viral proteins was not assessed. Sequencing of naive versus memory cells indicated that the assay detects memory recall responses, not primary responses primed during culture. Approximately 69% of donors had memory CD4+ clonotypes that crossrecognized SARS-CoV-2 and at least one common cold coronavirus spike. Small numbers of patients and of tested TCRs limited the study.

Via the germline V gene (reference sequence), CDR1 is SGHNT and CDR2 YYREEE. V was cut back by 1 base and J by 5 bases, leaving a gap of 12 bases between them. Counted from cysteine to phenylalanine, this CDR3 has 14 amino acids. Only the CDR3 DNA is retained, 42 bases long and in frame from the first base. Regarding this clone: The clone's antigen remains unknown. No much larger clonotype is one base removed from it; base qualities were not supplied.

DNA from uncultured naive and memory CD4+ T cells underwent immunoSEQ TCR-beta sequencing at deep resolution. In the authors' own workflow: During preprocessing, nonproductive sequences were discarded, as were any CDR3s that did not begin with C, did not end with F or W, or were shorter than 7 amino acids. Cultured and uncultured naive and memory CD4+ repertoires were searched for CDR3s previously identified as spike- and CEF-reactive. After three terminal residues were trimmed from each end, CDR3 homology was quantified as pairwise Levenshtein distance using the stringdist R package. Held by TCRdb, this immuneACCESS table contains in-frame sequences only and omits some clones. Under half of the omission traces to an unresolved V gene where checked; the cause of the rest is unknown. V, J and clone size derive from that table, while D and trimming were established from the DNA sequence. The sample yields 60,000 to 65,000 clones; roughly 93% were counted once. The ten largest account for around 0.13% of the sample.

CD4+ T cells from unexposed donors were collected before the COVID-19 pandemic (2011-2018). Naive and memory CD4+ T cells were separated from cryopreserved PBMCs by first enriching for CD4 and then performing EasySep naive CD4+ T cell enrichment. Leukapheresis product for the unexposed donors was purchased commercially. Ficoll-Paque PLUS gradient centrifugation was used to isolate PBMCs from leukapheresis product or whole blood. The PBMCs went either fresh into the expansion assay or into cryopreservation at -140 degrees C. The QIAamp Micro DNA Kit was used to extract genomic DNA from the CD4+ T cells.

Here the chain combines TRBV5-4 and TRBJ2-5, with no confidently assigned D gene. Material for sequencing was naive CD4+ T cells from PBMCs. Interpreted using the paper, the cell subset or site label stands for: naive CD4+ T cells isolated by negative enrichment. This TCR was sampled from a human donor in good health. The CDR3 reads CASSLKVGRETQYF. The nucleotide sequence reads as follows: TGTGCCAGCAGCTTGAAGGTGGGCCGGGAGACCCAGTACTTC.